Sequencing of this T cell receptor (beta chain) was carried out in a study of cytomegalovirus exposure and HLA in healthy donors. General study findings and limits: It was confirmed in vitro that three of the CMV-associated chains were specific for CMV antigens. Most TCR sequences proved rare, with some public TCRs found in many donors. It was found in a later analysis that first-cohort TCR clusters tended to co-occur in the 120 validation repertoires.

The germline gives CDR1 SGDLS, CDR2 YYNGEE. This CDR3 has 16 amino acids. V lost 7 bases to trimming and J lost 0 bases, with 17 bases between them. The repertoire was sequenced with immunoSEQ multiplex PCR; TCRdb's copy has only in-frame clones and lacks some. Among 200,000 to 300,000 clones listed, about 90% were seen once. The 120-subject validation cohort, separate from the approximately 630-subject first cohort, included the donors. This clone counts as medium-sized (0.01 to 0.1%). Antigen specificity is unknown. The source of this sequence is a man aged 18 to 30 in good health and CMV-seropositive. Sequences were obtained from PBMCs. The chain carries TRBV9 and TRBJ1-3, with D tentatively TRBD1 (6 bases). The DNA of the CDR3 is TGTGCCAGCGAACCCGGGACACTGACCTCTGGAAACACCATATATTTT. Protein sequence: CASEPGTLTSGNTIYF.